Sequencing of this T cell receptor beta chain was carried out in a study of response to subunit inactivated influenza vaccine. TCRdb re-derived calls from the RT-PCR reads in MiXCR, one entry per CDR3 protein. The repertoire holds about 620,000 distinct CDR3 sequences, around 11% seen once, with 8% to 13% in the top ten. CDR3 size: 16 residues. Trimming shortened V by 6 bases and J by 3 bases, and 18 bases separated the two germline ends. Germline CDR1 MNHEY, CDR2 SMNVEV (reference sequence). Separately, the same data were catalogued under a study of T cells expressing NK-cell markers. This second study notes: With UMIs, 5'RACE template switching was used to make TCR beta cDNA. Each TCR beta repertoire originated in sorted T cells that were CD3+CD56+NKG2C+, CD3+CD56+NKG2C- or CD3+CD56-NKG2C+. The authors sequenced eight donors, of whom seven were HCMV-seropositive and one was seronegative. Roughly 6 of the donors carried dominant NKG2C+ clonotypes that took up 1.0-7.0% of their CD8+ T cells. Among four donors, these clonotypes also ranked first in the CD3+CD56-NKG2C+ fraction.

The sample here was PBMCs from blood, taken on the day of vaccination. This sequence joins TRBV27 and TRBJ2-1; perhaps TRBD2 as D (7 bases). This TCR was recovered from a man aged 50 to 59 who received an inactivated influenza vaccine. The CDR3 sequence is CASRYAGGGIYNEQFF. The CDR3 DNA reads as TGTGCCAGCAGGTACGCGGGCGGGGGCATCTACAATGAGCAGTTCTTC.